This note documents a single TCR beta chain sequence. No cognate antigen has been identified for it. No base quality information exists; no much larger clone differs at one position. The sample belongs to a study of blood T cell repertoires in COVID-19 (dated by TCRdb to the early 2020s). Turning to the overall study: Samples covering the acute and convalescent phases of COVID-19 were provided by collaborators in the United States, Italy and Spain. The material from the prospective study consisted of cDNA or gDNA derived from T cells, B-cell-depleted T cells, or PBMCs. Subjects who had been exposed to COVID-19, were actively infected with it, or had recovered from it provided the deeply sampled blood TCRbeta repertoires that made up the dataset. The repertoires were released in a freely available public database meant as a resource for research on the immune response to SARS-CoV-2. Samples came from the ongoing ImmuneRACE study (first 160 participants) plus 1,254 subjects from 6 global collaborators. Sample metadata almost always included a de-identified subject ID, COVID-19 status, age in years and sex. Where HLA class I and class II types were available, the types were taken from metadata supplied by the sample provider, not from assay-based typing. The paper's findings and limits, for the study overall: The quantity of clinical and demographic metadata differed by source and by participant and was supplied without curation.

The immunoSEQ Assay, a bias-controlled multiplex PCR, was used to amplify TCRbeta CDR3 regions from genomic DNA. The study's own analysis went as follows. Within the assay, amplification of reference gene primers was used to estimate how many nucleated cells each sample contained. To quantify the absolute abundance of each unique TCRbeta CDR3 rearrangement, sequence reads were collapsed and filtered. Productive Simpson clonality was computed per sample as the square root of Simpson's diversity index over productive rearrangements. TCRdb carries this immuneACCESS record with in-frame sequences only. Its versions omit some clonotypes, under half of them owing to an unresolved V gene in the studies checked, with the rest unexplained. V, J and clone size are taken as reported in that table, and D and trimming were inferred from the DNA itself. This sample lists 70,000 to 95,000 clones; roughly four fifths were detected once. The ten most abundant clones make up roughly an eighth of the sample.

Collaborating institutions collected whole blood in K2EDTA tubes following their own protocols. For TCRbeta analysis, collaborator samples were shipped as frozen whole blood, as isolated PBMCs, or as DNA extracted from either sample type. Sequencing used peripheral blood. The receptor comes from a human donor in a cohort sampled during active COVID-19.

The CDR3 region: CASSYSLTGNNEKLFF. The nucleotides are TGTGCCAGCAGTTACTCCCTGACAGGGAATAATGAAAAACTGTTTTTT. Recombination linked TRBV6-5 to TRBJ1-4; 7 junctional bases match TRBD1. From V the trimming removes 0 bases and from J it removes 4 bases, while the gene matches leave 5 bases of the junction unaccounted for. From cysteine to phenylalanine, the CDR3 is 16 amino acids long. The only DNA kept is the CDR3, 48 bases in frame from the first base. From the germline V gene, CDR1 is MNHEY and CDR2 is SVGAGI.